This T cell receptor beta chain came from a study of long-term antiretroviral therapy in people with HIV. Study-wide points: ART adherence, viral resistance and therapy changes were undocumented. Clones that expanded before ART (that is, prior to treatment) dominated the repertoire at all time points.

In the case of this clone: Its antigen is unknown.

The CDR3 length is 14 residues. Germline assignment: CDR1 GTSNPN and CDR2 SVGIG (reference sequence). V was trimmed by 3 bases and J by 3 bases, leaving 12 bases between them. Researchers ran immunoSEQ v3.0 at survey level. Clones were read by immunoSEQ multiplex PCR, and TCRdb kept only the in-frame ones, dropping some. The repertoire consists of 15,000 or so clones, with approximately 88% occurring once and the leading ten covering approximately 10%. The clonotype was recovered from a middle-aged man with HIV. The rearrangement links TRBV30 to TRBJ2-1; D could derive from TRBD1 or TRBD2 (6 bases each). This specimen was unsorted PBMCs, taken 6.2 years after starting antiretroviral therapy. The CDR3 region has the DNA TGTGCCTGGAGGAGGGGGGCTGACTACAATGAGCAGTTCTTC. It yields the protein CAWRRGADYNEQFF. The entire variable domain, with the rest obtained from reference TRBV30 and TRBJ2-1, is as follows: SQTIHQWPATLVQPVGSPLSLECTVEGTSNPNLYWYRQAAGRGLQLLFYSVGIGQISSEVPQNLSASRPQDRQFILSSKKLLLSDSGFYLCAWRRGADYNEQFFGPGTRLTVL.